The present T cell receptor beta chain was sequenced within a study of CD8 T cells in acute hepatitis C reinfection. This sample's time point: naive CD8 control sorted from an acute-time-point sample. Clones were read by immunoSEQ multiplex PCR, and TCRdb kept only the in-frame ones, dropping some. Of tens of thousands of clones in the sample, 80% to 90% were seen once. Between the trimmed V and J ends, which lost 5 bases and 4 bases, there was a span of 22 bases. This CDR3 spans 17 amino acids. Germline V gives CDR1 SGHTA, CDR2 FQGTGA. Findings of the study overall: NS3-1073 specific repertoires were highly diverse across all groups. Bulk TCRbeta-only sequencing left public clonotype pairing undetermined.

Remarks on this clone: Its antigen is currently unknown.

The sequenced sample was naive CD8+ T cells from PBMCs. The chain is built from TRBV7-3 and TRBJ2-3; D unclear. The receptor was isolated from a man younger than 40 with chronic hepatitis C. The CDR3 nucleotides read TGTGCCAGCAGCCCAAACCCCGGGCCCCAAGGAGCAGATACGCAGTATTTT. Protein product: CASSPNPGPQGADTQYF.